These T cell receptor beta chains were read from a single sample in a study of blood T cell repertoires in COVID-19. Profiled with immunoSEQ multiplex PCR; TCRdb holds only in-frame clones, not every one. The sample contains around 170,000 clones, around 80% of which appear only once. The sequenced sample consisted of peripheral blood. Receptors were obtained from a woman of 80 years or more with COVID-19, enrolled during active disease. The CDR3 runs from the conserved cysteine through the conserved F or W. The order of the fields is D gene, clone size, V gene, J gene, CDR3 DNA, CDR3 protein. D genes are given only for firm matches. Only some rows state a clone size, as once, few, many or a class for expanded clones.

TRBD1	-	TRBV28	TRBJ1-1	TGTGCCAGCAGTGTGGGGGACAGGGGGCCAAACACTGAAGCTTTCTTT	CASSVGDRGPNTEAFF
-	-	TRBV4-1	TRBJ2-5	TGCGCCAGCAGCCGTCGCGGGGGCCGGGGAGAGACCCAGTACTTC	CASSRRGGRGETQYF
TRBD2	once	TRBV29-1	TRBJ2-5	TGCAGCAGCGGGAGGGCCGGAGAGACCCAGTACTTC	CSSGRAGETQYF
-	many	TRBV14	TRBJ2-2	TGTGCCAGCAGCTCAGACCTAGCCTGGCCTACCGGGGAGCTGTTTTTT	CASSSDLAWPTGELFF
TRBD2	few	TRBV9	TRBJ2-7	TGTGCCAGCAGCCCCCGTTCACCTAGCGGCTCCTACGAGCAGTACTTC	CASSPRSPSGSYEQYF
TRBD1	-	TRBV2	TRBJ2-2	TGTGCCAGCAGTGAAGCGCTTCTGGGACAGGGGGCGGTCACCGGGGAGCTGTTTTTT	CASSEALLGQGAVTGELFF
TRBD2	-	TRBV19	TRBJ2-1	TGTGCCAGTAGTCCTAGCGGTAATTACAATGAGCAGTTCTTC	CASSPSGNYNEQFF
-	-	TRBV5-1	TRBJ2-5	TGCGCCAGCAGCCTACAGCGAGGGCAAGAGACCCAGTACTTC	CASSLQRGQETQYF
TRBD2	-	TRBV11-1	TRBJ2-1	TGTGCCAGCACCCCGCGGGAGAACTCCTACAATGAGCAGTTCTTC	CASTPRENSYNEQFF
-	-	TRBV27	TRBJ2-1	TGTGCCAGCCGGACAGCCTTTAATGAGCAGTTCTTC	CASRTAFNEQFF
TRBD2	-	TRBV9	TRBJ2-1	TGTGCCAGCAGCTCACCAGCCCTCTCTAGCGGGAGCTCCTACAATGAGCAGTTCTTC	CASSSPALSSGSSYNEQFF